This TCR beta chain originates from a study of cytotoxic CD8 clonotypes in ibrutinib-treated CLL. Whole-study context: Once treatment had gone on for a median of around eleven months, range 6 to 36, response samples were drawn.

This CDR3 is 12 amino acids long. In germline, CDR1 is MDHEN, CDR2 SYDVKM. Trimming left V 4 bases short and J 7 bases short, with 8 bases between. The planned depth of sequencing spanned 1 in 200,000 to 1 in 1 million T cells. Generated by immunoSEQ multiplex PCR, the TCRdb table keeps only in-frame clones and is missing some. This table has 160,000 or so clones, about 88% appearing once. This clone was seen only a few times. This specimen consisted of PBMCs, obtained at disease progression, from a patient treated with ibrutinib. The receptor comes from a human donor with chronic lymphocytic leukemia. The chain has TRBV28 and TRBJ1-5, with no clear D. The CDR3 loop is CASSSGRQPQHF. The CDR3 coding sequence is TGTGCCAGCAGTTCCGGTCGGCAGCCCCAGCATTTT.